Shown below are 11 T cell receptor beta chains from a single sample sequenced in a study of somatic mutations in cytotoxic T cells in rheumatoid arthritis. Repertoires were generated with immunoSEQ multiplex PCR, while TCRdb's copy carries only in-frame clones and drops some. The table records about 20,000 clones, 80% to 90% of them present only once. The specimen was CD8+ T cells sorted from blood. These receptors originate from a man aged 35-49 years in good health.

The V and J genes are TRBV27 and TRBJ1-1; D gene unclear. There are 13 residues in the CDR3. Per germline, CDR1 MNHEY and CDR2 SMNVEV (reference sequence). V shed 2 bases and J shed 0 bases, with 4 bases lying between them. The CDR3 is CASSLRLNTEAFF. CDR3 bases: TGTGCCAGCAGTTTACGCCTGAACACTGAAGCTTTCTTT.

This chain connects TRBV7-9 to TRBJ2-7, with 8 bases aligning to TRBD2. The CDR3 extends over 15 amino acids. The junction had 3 bases not matched to a gene; V was cut back by 1 base and J by 1 base. Germline values: CDR1 SEHNR, CDR2 FQNEAQ (reference sequence). CDR3: CASSLEAGASYEQYF. The DNA of the CDR3 is TGTGCCAGCAGCTTAGAAGCGGGAGCGTCCTACGAGCAGTACTTC. Filled out from reference TRBV7-9 and TRBJ2-7, the complete variable domain reads DTGVSQNPRHKITKRGQNVTFRCDPISEHNRLYWYRQTLGQGPEFLTYFQNEAQLEKSRLLSDRFSAERPKGSFSTLEIQRTEQGDSAMYLCASSLEAGASYEQYFGPGTRLTVT.

The chain uses TRBV19 and TRBJ1-2; TRBD1 agrees at 8 bases. CDR3 length equals 14 residues. CDR1 LNHDA and CDR2 SQIVND come from the germline V gene (reference sequence). V shed 2 bases, J shed 5 bases, and the junction held 4 bases outside the gene matches. The DNA for the CDR3 is TGTGCCAGTAGTATACCAGGGGGCCGATATGGCTACACCTTC. Its translation: CASSIPGGRYGYTF.

V gene TRBV19 combines with J gene TRBJ1-5, with TRBD1 as a possible D gene (6 bases). Germline-derived CDR1 and CDR2 are LNHDA and SQIVND (reference sequence). This CDR3 is 14 amino acids long. The V end was cut by 6 bases, the J end by 2 bases, with 11 bases between. The CDR3 DNA follows: TGTGCCAGTAGCCACAGGGTTCGCAATCAGCCCCAGCATTTT. This translates into CASSHRVRNQPQHF.

The chain links TRBV10-3 to TRBJ1-2; TRBD1 matches at 7 bases. V gave up 0 bases and J gave up 3 bases; unmatched junction bases: 7. The germline V gene has CDR1 ENHRY and CDR2 SYGVKD. CDR3 length: 16 residues. The CDR3 here is CAISESNGQVYYGYTF. For the CDR3, the DNA is TGTGCCATCAGTGAGTCAAACGGACAGGTATACTATGGCTACACCTTC.

This clone appeared a few times. The V gene is TRBV7-9, the J gene TRBJ2-1, with 9 bases matching TRBD1. Germline V CDR1 and CDR2: SEHNR, FQNEAQ (reference sequence). The trim removed 1 base at V and 8 bases at J, leaving 6 bases unmatched. The CDR3 has 15 amino acids. CDR3 loop: CASSLGRDRVDEQFF. CDR3 DNA sequence: TGTGCCAGCAGCTTAGGCCGGGACAGGGTCGATGAGCAGTTCTTC.

The gene calls are TRBV27 and TRBJ2-1; the D gene is possibly TRBD1 (5 bases). The CDR3 covers 16 residues. Trimming pared 2 bases from V and 7 bases from J, leaving 18 bases between. The germline CDR1 and CDR2 sequences are MNHEY and SMNVEV (reference sequence). In DNA form, the CDR3 reads TGTGCCAGCAGTTTACTAGGGGAAGGCGGTAGGAATGAGCAGTTCTTC. This translates into CASSLLGEGGRNEQFF.

V gene TRBV10-3 combines with J gene TRBJ1-2, with D tentatively TRBD1 (6 bases). The CDR3 is 13 residues long. The V and J ends lost 3 bases and 8 bases respectively, with 13 bases between them. Germline CDR1 reads ENHRY; CDR2 reads SYGVKD. DNA of the CDR3: TGTGCCATCAGTGAACAGGGAGCCAAAGGCTACACCTTC. As protein: CAISEQGAKGYTF.

V usage is TRBV7-2 and J usage is TRBJ2-1, with TRBD2 matching 13 bases. Germline V CDR1 and CDR2: SGHTA, FQGNSA. The CDR3 covers 15 residues. After removal of 3 bases from V and 4 bases from J, the junction contained 0 bases not matched to a gene. The CDR3 sequence is CASSLGLAGYNEQFF. CDR3 nucleotide sequence: TGTGCCAGCAGCTTGGGACTAGCGGGGTACAATGAGCAGTTCTTC.

The gene calls are TRBV7-9 and TRBJ2-7, with TRBD1 matching over 10 bases. There are 16 residues in the CDR3. Trimming at V came to 4 bases and at J to 2 bases, leaving 8 bases not matched to a gene. In germline, CDR1 is SEHNR, CDR2 FQNEAQ (reference sequence). CDR3 amino acids: CASSSRGGTGAYEQYF. As DNA, the CDR3 is TGTGCCAGCAGCTCCCGGGGGGGGACAGGGGCCTACGAGCAGTACTTC.

The rearrangement links TRBV4-2 to TRBJ2-7; TRBD2 aligns across 9 bases. The length of the CDR3 is 15 residues. CDR1 LGHNA and CDR2 YNFKEQ come from the germline V gene. V lost 1 base and J lost 6; bases outside the gene matches: 7. The CDR3 coding sequence is TGTGCCAGCAGCCAAGCCGGGACTAGCCTAGCCGAGCAGTACTTC. The encoded protein is CASSQAGTSLAEQYF.